One T cell receptor (beta chain) is described in this entry. The repertoire was sequenced with immunoSEQ multiplex PCR; TCRdb's copy has only in-frame clones and lacks some. This sample carries tens of thousands of clones, 80% to 90% of them seen once, and the ten largest clones take 5% to 6%. The V gene lost 6 bases and the J gene lost 0 bases, with 6 bases spanning the gap. The germline gives CDR1 MGHDK, CDR2 SYGVNS. This CDR3 has 13 amino acids. This entry is derived from a study of OX40 agonist ivuxolimab in advanced cancers. Whole-study context: Enrollees could have had prior anti-PD-1, anti-PD-L1 or anti-CTLA-4 therapy, which about 42% had received.

This receptor was taken from an adult with an advanced solid tumor such as melanoma, head and neck, liver or kidney cancer. The chain joins TRBV25-1 to TRBJ1-3; no reliable D call. Sample: CD4+ or CD8+ T cells sorted from blood, taken in a trial of the OX40 agonist ivuxolimab. The DNA of the CDR3 is TGTGCCAGCAGGGGAAACTCTGGAAACACCATATATTTT. This sequence encodes CASRGNSGNTIYF.